This passage covers 21 T cell receptor beta chains from one sample sequenced in a study of T cell responses to AZD1222 COVID-19 vaccine. Sequencing used immunoSEQ multiplex PCR; TCRdb keeps in-frame clones, though not all of them. The table includes 150,000 or so clones, 89% detected once. Sequencing was performed on peripheral blood, taken on day 0 of AZD1222 vaccination. Source of these receptors: an adult in good health.

This clone was seen only once. V and J are TRBV18 and TRBJ1-5; D may be TRBD1 (5 bases). The CDR3 has 14 residues. The ends were cut back, 6 bases at V and 3 bases at J, with 12 bases in the middle. Germline V gene data show CDR1 as KGHSH and CDR2 as LQKENI. The CDR3 loop reads CASSPTGVNQPQHF. CDR3 coding DNA: TGTGCCAGCTCCCCCACGGGGGTCAATCAGCCCCAGCATTTT.

The chain is built from TRBV5-1 and TRBJ1-2; 8 bases match TRBD1. The CDR3 runs to 14 residues. V lost 0 bases, J lost 4 bases, and 2 bases stayed unmatched. The germline gives CDR1 SGHRS, CDR2 YFSETQ. The CDR3 here is CASSLEQGGYGYTF. CDR3 in DNA: TGCGCCAGCAGCTTGGAACAGGGGGGCTATGGCTACACCTTC.

A word on this clone: This specimen includes other DNA sequences encoding the same CDR3. This chain links TRBV7-2 with TRBJ2-1; 7 bases fit TRBD2. CDR3 length equals 14 residues. Germline V gene sequence: CDR1 SGHTA, CDR2 FQGNSA. V dropped 10 bases and J dropped 3; count of bases not matched to a gene: 9. The CDR3 DNA is TGTGCCAACTCTGCGGGAGCCGTCTACAATGAGCAGTTCTTC. It specifies CANSAGAVYNEQFF.

This clone occurred a few times. The chain couples TRBV4-3 to TRBJ1-3; 7 nucleotides agree with TRBD1. V was pared by 2 bases and J by 4 bases, with 8 bases of the junction left unmatched. Germline V lookup: CDR1 LGHNA, CDR2 YSLEER. The CDR3 is made up of 16 amino acids. CDR3: CASSQFPTGAGNTIYF. The DNA for the CDR3 is TGCGCCAGCAGCCAATTTCCTACAGGGGCGGGAAACACCATATATTTT.

The chain recombines TRBV7-9 with TRBJ1-2; no reliable D call. Germline V gene sequence: CDR1 SEHNR, CDR2 FQNEAQ (reference sequence). V lost 6 bases and J 5 bases, leaving 16 bases between the germline ends. The CDR3 consists of 14 residues. CDR3 loop: CASRLTGGSYGYTF. CDR3 nucleotides: TGTGCCAGCAGGCTAACGGGAGGGTCTTATGGCTACACCTTC.

This chain joins TRBV19 and TRBJ1-2, with 8 nucleotides matching TRBD1. V dropped 5 bases and J dropped 5; count of bases not matched to a gene: 10. This CDR3 comprises 15 residues. Germline lookup yields CDR1 LNHDA and CDR2 SQIVND (reference sequence). As DNA, the CDR3 is TGTGCCAGTAGTGTCCTACCCGGGACAGGATATGGCTACACCTTC. It yields the protein CASSVLPGTGYGYTF.

This clone was recorded only once. The genes are TRBV30 and TRBJ2-3; 9 nucleotides agree with TRBD2. CDR1 and CDR2 (germline): GTSNPN, SVGIG (reference sequence). V lost 0 bases and J lost 0; bases outside the gene matches: 7. The CDR3 sequence is 17 residues long. The DNA of the CDR3 is TGTGCCTGGAGTGTATCTCGTAGCGGGAGAAGCACAGATACGCAGTATTTT. The encoded protein is CAWSVSRSGRSTDTQYF.

V is TRBV6-2 or TRBV6-3 and J is TRBJ1-5; no firm D call. The CDR3 runs 14 residues. Germline V gene sequence: CDR1 MNHEY, CDR2 SVGEGT. V was pared by 2 bases and J by 3 bases, with 8 bases between. Here the CDR3 DNA reads TGTGCCAGCAGTTACAACAGAAACAATCAGCCCCAGCATTTT. This encodes CASSYNRNNQPQHF.

V and J are TRBV5-4 and TRBJ2-2, with TRBD2 matching 10 bases. CDR3 length: 19 amino acids. Looked up from germline, CDR1 is SGHNT and CDR2 is YYREEE (reference sequence). J gave up 4 bases and V 2 bases, and 14 bases lay outside the gene matches. DNA of the CDR3: TGTGCCAGCAGCTTTATCGTCGTAGCGGGAGGCCCTTTCACCGGGGAGCTGTTTTTT. Its protein is CASSFIVVAGGPFTGELFF.

V gene TRBV10-1 combines with J gene TRBJ2-1; no clear D gene. Looked up from germline, CDR1 is WNHNN and CDR2 is SYGVQD (reference sequence). Deletions cut 2 bases from V and 9 bases from J, with 5 bases between. The CDR3 spans 11 residues. Written as DNA, the CDR3 is TGCGCCAGCAGTGAGAATTCTGAGCAGTTCTTC. Protein: CASSENSEQFF.

V gene TRBV7-9 combines with J gene TRBJ2-5; 9 nucleotides line up with TRBD2. The germline CDR1 and CDR2 sequences are SEHNR and FQNEAQ (reference sequence). This CDR3 is 12 amino acids long. The CDR3 region has the DNA TGTGCTTCGACTAGCGGTCAAGAGACCCAGTACTTC. This encodes CASTSGQETQYF.

J is TRBJ2-5 and V is TRBV7-2, with D possibly being TRBD1 (5 bases). This CDR3 spans 15 amino acids. V shed 2 bases and J shed 2 bases, with 12 bases lying between them. Germline V gene data show CDR1 as SGHTA and CDR2 as FQGNSA. In DNA form, the CDR3 reads TGTGCCAGCAGCTTAAATCCTGCAGGGCAAGAGACCCAGTACTTC. Encoded protein: CASSLNPAGQETQYF.

This clone appeared a single time. The rearrangement links TRBV14 to TRBJ2-5; a weak D match, TRBD1 (6 bases). The CDR3 loop spans 14 amino acids. Germline CDR1 reads SGHDN; CDR2 reads FVKESK. V shed 1 base and J shed 5 bases, with 11 bases lying between them. The CDR3, as DNA: TGTGCCAGCAGCCAAGGAGTTCAGGGGGAGACCCAGTACTTC. The encoded protein is CASSQGVQGETQYF. The full variable domain, completed using reference TRBV14 and TRBJ2-5, is EAGVTQFPSHSVIEKGQTVTLRCDPISGHDNLYWYRRVMGKEIKFLLHFVKESKQDESGMPNNRFLAERTGGTYSTLKVQPAELEDSGVYFCASSQGVQGETQYFGPGTRLLVL.

This clone was counted once. The chain has TRBV7-2 and TRBJ2-1; 7 nucleotides line up with TRBD2. Germline CDR1 and CDR2: SGHTA and FQGNSA. Trimming at V came to 1 base and at J to 7 bases, leaving 7 bases not matched to a gene. The CDR3 sequence is 15 residues long. CDR3 nucleotides: TGTGCCAGCAGCTTAGTCCCAGCGGGAATGAATGAGCAGTTCTTC. Translation gives CASSLVPAGMNEQFF.

This clone was observed once. The chain joins TRBV30 to TRBJ1-5; weak D call: TRBD1 (5 bases). V lost 2 bases and J lost 7, with 9 bases in between. Germline V gene lookup returns CDR1 GTSNPN and CDR2 SVGIG (reference sequence). This CDR3 spans 12 amino acids. Here the CDR3 DNA reads TGTGCCTGGAGTTGGGGCGCGCAGCCCCAGCATTTT. This codes for CAWSWGAQPQHF.

This chain connects TRBV6-5 to TRBJ2-1; 7 bases agree with TRBD1. Germline lookup yields CDR1 MNHEY and CDR2 SVGAGI. Trimming removed 7 bases from V and 4 bases from J; junction bases left unmatched: 7. The CDR3 is 14 amino acids. CDR3 sequence reads: CASNRDRPYNEQFF. In nucleotides, the CDR3 is TGTGCCAGCAACCGGGACAGACCGTACAATGAGCAGTTCTTC.

In its sample, this clone was seen once. This chain connects TRBV18 to TRBJ1-2; D gene uncertain. The CDR3 length is 13 residues. Germline V gives CDR1 KGHSH, CDR2 LQKENI. Trimming took 3 bases from V and 8 from J, leaving 13 bases between them. The CDR3: CASSPLEGDGYTF. As DNA, the CDR3 is TGTGCCAGCTCACCTTTAGAGGGTGACGGCTACACCTTC. Full variable domain (remainder filled in from reference TRBV18 and TRBJ1-2): NAGVMQNPRHLVRRRGQEARLRCSPMKGHSHVYWYRQLPEEGLKFMVYLQKENIIDESGMPKERFSAEFPKEGPSILRIQQVVRGDSAAYFCASSPLEGDGYTFGSGTRLTVV.

V is TRBV5-6 and J is TRBJ2-3, with 8 bases identical to TRBD1. Germline CDR1 is SGHDT and CDR2 is YYEEEE. Unmatched junction bases numbered 6, after V lost 2 bases and J lost 4 bases. The CDR3 runs to 15 residues. For the CDR3, the DNA is TGTGCCAGCAGCTTTTTGGACAGGGCCGCAGATACGCAGTATTTT. Protein: CASSFLDRAADTQYF.

The chain employs TRBV11-2 and TRBJ2-5; 11 nucleotides align to TRBD1. Trimming took 0 bases from V and 5 from J; bases not matched to a gene: 5. CDR1 SGHAT and CDR2 FQNNGV come from the germline V gene. The CDR3 extends over 16 amino acids. The CDR3 is CASSLDGGQGGETQYF. The CDR3 coding sequence is TGTGCCAGCAGCTTAGATGGGGGACAGGGGGGTGAGACCCAGTACTTC.

The chain has TRBV10-3 and TRBJ2-7; perhaps D is TRBD1 or TRBD2 (5 bases each). The germline V gene encodes CDR1 ENHRY and CDR2 SYGVKD. This CDR3 contains 12 residues. V gave up 3 bases and J gave up 3 bases, with 6 bases separating them. CDR3 coding DNA: TGTGCCATCAGTGATGGGGGCTACGAGCAGTACTTC. As protein: CAISDGGYEQYF.

J is TRBJ1-4 and V is TRBV2, with 8 bases matching TRBD1. The V and J ends lost 6 bases and 8 bases, in that order; junction bases with no gene match: 11. The CDR3 is 15 residues long. Germline V gene lookup returns CDR1 SNHLY and CDR2 FYNNEI. CDR3 coding DNA: TGTGCCAGCAGGGAACAGGGGGTAGTTGGAGAAAAACTGTTTTTT. Its translation: CASREQGVVGEKLFF.